This T cell receptor (beta chain) emerged from a study of neurological immune-mediated disorders. Whole-study findings and limits: Clinical and MRI features did not associate with the cluster found in multiple sclerosis patients.

This clonotype was seen ten or more times. Antigen specificity is unknown. V shed 3 bases, J shed 6 bases, and the junction held 11 bases outside the gene matches. This CDR3 is built from 15 residues. Germline CDR1 SGHKS, CDR2 YYEKEE (reference sequence). Every sequencing run generated in excess of 190 million TCR-beta sequences. These sequences covered 15-18 subjects. TCRdb fed the 5' RACE reads into MiXCR, producing one record per CDR3 protein. This sample has roughly 46,000 distinct CDR3 sequences, with about 2% found just once. The rearrangement links TRBV5-5 to TRBJ1-1, with 7 bases identical to TRBD1. This clonotype was sampled from a woman aged 40 to 50 with multiple sclerosis. The sequenced sample was PBMCs. The CDR3 is CASSSTLTGRAEAFF. In DNA, the CDR3 is TGTGCCAGCAGCTCTACCCTGACAGGGAGGGCTGAAGCTTTCTTT.